The rows below give T cell receptor beta chains drawn from one sample of a study of blood T cells in healthy people across ages. One entry per CDR3 protein, called by TCRdb with MiXCR from the 5' RACE reads. The data show 1.5 million or so distinct CDR3 sequences, 42% seen once. Sequencing input: blood. The receptor set was obtained from a woman aged 18 to 35 in good health. Each CDR3 is given with its conserved first and last residue. Each record gives: D gene, V gene, J gene, clone size, CDR3 protein, CDR3 DNA. A D gene is named only where the DNA matches it firmly. Clone size appears in some rows only: once, few, many, or a class for an expanded clone.

>.|TRBV7-9|TRBJ2-7|few
CASSLVGGGTVSYEQYF
TGTGCCAGCAGCTTAGTAGGAGGTGGGACTGTTTCCTACGAGCAGTACTTC
>TRBD1|TRBV3-1|TRBJ1-2|.
CASSQGHRGDGYTF
TGTGCCAGCAGCCAAGGGCACAGGGGGGATGGCTACACCTTC
>TRBD2|TRBV12-5|TRBJ2-7|.
CASGFSPKGLAGGPHNEQYF
TGTGCTAGTGGTTTTAGCCCAAAGGGACTAGCGGGAGGACCACACAATGAGCAGTACTTC
>.|TRBV6-5|TRBJ2-5|.
CASKTEDGYQETQYF
TGTGCCAGCAAAACGGAAGACGGTTACCAAGAGACCCAGTACTTC
>TRBD2|TRBV2|TRBJ2-7|.
CAGAGGPSYEQYF
TGTGCCGGAGCGGGAGGACCCTCCTACGAGCAGTACTTC
>.|TRBV12-3/TRBV12-4|TRBJ1-5|few
CASSRTADQPQHF
TGTGCCAGCAGTCGGACAGCGGATCAGCCCCAGCATTTT
>.|TRBV12-3/TRBV12-4|TRBJ2-5|few
CASLGVQETQYF
TGTGCCAGCCTGGGGGTCCAAGAGACCCAGTACTTC
>.|TRBV5-1|TRBJ2-7|.
CASSSSAARSYEQYF
TGCGCCAGCAGCTCCTCAGCGGCGAGGTCCTACGAGCAGTACTTC
>.|TRBV10-3|TRBJ1-6|few
CAISHFRDPPYNSPPHF
TGTGCCATCAGCCACTTCAGGGACCCCCCATATAATTCACCCCCCCACTTT
>.|TRBV20-1|TRBJ2-3|.
CSALERLTDTQYF
TGCAGTGCTCTCGAACGACTCACAGATACGCAGTATTTT
>.|TRBV7-9|TRBJ2-6|.
CASSLDLLGYSGANVLTF
TGTGCCAGCAGCTTAGATTTGTTGGGTTACTCTGGGGCCAACGTCCTGACTTTC
>TRBD1|TRBV5-1|TRBJ1-1|once
CASSFLPGGDTEAFF
TGCGCCAGCAGCTTCCTCCCAGGGGGGGACACTGAAGCTTTCTTT
>.|TRBV18|TRBJ2-1|few
CASSKRVEVTWLEQFF
TGTGCCAGCTCCAAACGTGTAGAGGTCACGTGGTTGGAGCAGTTCTTC
>TRBD1|TRBV7-2|TRBJ1-2|few
CASSLEGGGYYGYTF
TGTGCCAGCAGCTTAGAGGGAGGGGGCTACTATGGCTACACCTTC